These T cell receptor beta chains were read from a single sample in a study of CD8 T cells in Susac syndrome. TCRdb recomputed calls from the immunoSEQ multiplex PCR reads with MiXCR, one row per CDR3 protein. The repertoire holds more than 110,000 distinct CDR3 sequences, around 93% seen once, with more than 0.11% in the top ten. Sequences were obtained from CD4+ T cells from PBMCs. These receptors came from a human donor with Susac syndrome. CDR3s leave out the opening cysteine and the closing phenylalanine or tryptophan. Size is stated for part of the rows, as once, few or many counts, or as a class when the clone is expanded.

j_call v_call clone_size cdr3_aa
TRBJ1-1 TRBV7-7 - ASSLAEGTEAF
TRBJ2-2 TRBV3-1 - ASSQDIGTANTGELF
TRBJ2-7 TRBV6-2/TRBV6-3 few ASSYGGAYYEQY
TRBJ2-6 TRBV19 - ASSIAGGVSSGANVLT
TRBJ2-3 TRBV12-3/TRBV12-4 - ASIQSQLAGGPDTQY
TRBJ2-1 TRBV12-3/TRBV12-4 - ASSLARVYEQF
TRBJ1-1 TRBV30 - AWGWNTEAF
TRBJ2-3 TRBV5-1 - ASSPRPGGMADTQY
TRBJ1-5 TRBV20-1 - SAIIETGANQPQH
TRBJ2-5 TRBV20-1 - SASPTNQETQY
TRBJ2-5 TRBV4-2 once ASSQGLGAAQETQY
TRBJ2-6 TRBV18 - ASSPGGTPTGANVLT
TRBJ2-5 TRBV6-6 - ASSYGRNSQY
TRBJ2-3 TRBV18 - ASSPSGQGAQY
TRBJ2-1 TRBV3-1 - ASSQDRRLAGASFFYNEQF
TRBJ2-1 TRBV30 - AWRGSLQYNEQF
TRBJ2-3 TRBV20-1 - STTELPSTDTQY
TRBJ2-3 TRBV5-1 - ASSLEVAGGTDTQY
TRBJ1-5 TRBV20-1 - SAIAGTETEPQH
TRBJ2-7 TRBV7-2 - ASSHRDGAYEQY
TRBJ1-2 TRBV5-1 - ASSLASGQNYGYT
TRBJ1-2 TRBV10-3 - ATGQGGLEGYGYT
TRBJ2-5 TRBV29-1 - SSLTSREETQY
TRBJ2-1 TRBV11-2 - ASSPNLAANNEQF
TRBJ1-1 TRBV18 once ASSPPGANTEAF
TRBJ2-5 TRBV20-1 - SASGDEQETQY
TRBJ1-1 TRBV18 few ASSLDRATEAF
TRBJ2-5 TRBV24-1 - ATSDPSGRGETQY
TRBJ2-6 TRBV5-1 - ASSLVGRRKSSGANVLT
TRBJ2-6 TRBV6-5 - ASSSQLSGANVLT
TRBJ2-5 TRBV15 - ATSRAGRELETQY
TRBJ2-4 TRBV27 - ASWGWGQAKNIQY
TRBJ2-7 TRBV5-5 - ASGRQTPTYEQY
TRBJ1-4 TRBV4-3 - ASSQKGGKLF
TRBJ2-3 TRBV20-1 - SASTVSQTATQY
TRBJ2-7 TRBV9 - ASSVEVGPYEQY
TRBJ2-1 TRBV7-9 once ASSLGSGLAGGEQF
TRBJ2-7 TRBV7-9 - ASSGRDVSYEQY
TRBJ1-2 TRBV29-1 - SVETSNYGYT
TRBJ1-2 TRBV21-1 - ASSKRQGNYGYT
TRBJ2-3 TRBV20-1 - SARDNGRSTDTQY
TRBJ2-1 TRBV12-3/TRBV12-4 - ASRLRESSYNEQF
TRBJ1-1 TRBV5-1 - ASSLASMNTEAF
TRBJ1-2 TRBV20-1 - GFQGGHYGYT
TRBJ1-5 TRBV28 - ASSFRSNQPQH
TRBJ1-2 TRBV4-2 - ASSRGDRDRPGYT
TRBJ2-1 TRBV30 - AWTRLDRNEQF